This T cell receptor beta chain was sequenced in a study of CD8 T cells in Susac syndrome. Overall study context: Intravenous immunoglobulin alone or corticosteroids were being given to patients with Susac syndrome at blood draw, unless they were therapy-naive. Study-level findings and limits: CD4+ repertoires of Susac syndrome patients lacked detectable clonal expansion.

This CDR3 has 14 residues. CDR1 and CDR2 from the germline V gene are SGHNT and YYREEE (reference sequence). V lost 2 bases and J lost 4, with 12 bases in between. Reverse transcription of about 0.5 to 1 ug RNA used random hexamers. By means of immunoSEQ multiplex PCR, TCR beta CDR3 spanning 54 Vbeta and 13 Jbeta underwent amplification. TCRdb independently ran MiXCR on the immunoSEQ multiplex PCR reads; one entry per CDR3 protein. The sample has 200,000 to 250,000 distinct CDR3 sequences; 94% are singletons. A note on this clonotype: Its antigen remains unknown.

This clonotype originated in a human donor with Susac syndrome. Input material: CD4+ T cells from PBMCs. The chain has TRBV5-4 and TRBJ1-1, with D uncertain. The CDR3 DNA sequence: TGTGCCAGCAGCTTCGAGGACCGCCTCACTGAAGCTTTCTTT. This translates into CASSFEDRLTEAFF.